Sequencing of this T cell receptor beta chain was carried out in a study of OX40 agonist ivuxolimab in advanced cancers. At the level of the whole study: Ivuxolimab was an agonistic, fully human IgG2 monoclonal antibody directed against OX40 (CD134), a costimulatory receptor. Intravenous ivuxolimab was administered to patients every 2 weeks at six dose levels: 0.01, 0.1, 0.3, 1.5, 3 and 10 mg/kg. Of the roughly 52 dose-escalation patients, hepatocellular carcinoma was present in about 20, melanoma in around 15, renal cell carcinoma in 9 and head and neck cancer in 9. In the dose-escalation cohort, 82.7% of patients were male, and the mean age was roughly 60 years, with a range of about 23 to 85. Prior anti-PD-1, anti-PD-L1 or anti-CTLA-4 therapy was permitted, and checkpoint inhibitors had been received by less than 45% of dose-escalation patients. Partial responses were achieved by three dose-escalation patients, of whom one had hepatocellular carcinoma and two had cutaneous melanoma. Peripheral TCRbeta sequencing aimed to test whether ivuxolimab altered TCR sequence diversity and caused clonal T-cell expansion. The paper covers the monotherapy dose-escalation part of the phase I ivuxolimab trial, which included N of about 50 patients.

CDR1 and CDR2 are read off the germline V gene as SGDLS and YYNGEE. The V end gives up 3 bases and the J end 4 bases, leaving 6 bases in the junction not matched to a gene. The CDR3, from cysteine to phenylalanine, totals 16 residues. The kept DNA is CDR3 alone, 48 bases in frame from the first base. With respect to this clone: What antigen it recognizes has not been identified. Qualities for individual bases were not recorded, and no much larger clone is one base off.

Genomic DNA was extracted from sorted cells for sequencing of the TCRbeta CDR3 region. The immunoSEQ Assay was used for sequencing of TCRbeta CDR3 regions. Held by TCRdb, this immuneACCESS table contains in-frame sequences only and omits some clones. Under half of the omission traces to an unresolved V gene where checked; the cause of the rest is unknown. This sample gives roughly 48,000 clones in total; 83% of them show up just once. Roughly 1.2% of the sample rests with the top ten. The trial excluded patients who had a history of autoimmune disease or were on systemic immunosuppression. In every dose cohort, peripheral blood was drawn for TCR sequencing at baseline, cycle 4 day 1, and cycle 7 day 1. Samples came from an open-label, multicenter, first-in-human phase I dose-escalation trial of ivuxolimab. Adults with locally advanced or metastatic melanoma, renal cell carcinoma, hepatocellular carcinoma or head and neck squamous cell carcinoma were enrolled in the trial. Before TCR sequencing, CD4+ T cells and CD8+ T cells were sorted from peripheral blood as separate populations.

General conclusions and limits of the study: Low levels of normalized T-cell clonal expansion were also shown by some nonresponding patients. Clonal expansion of both CD4+ and CD8+ blood T cells was observed from baseline to week 6 at doses 0.1 to 3.0 mg/kg. In the 0.1-3.0 mg/kg groups, partial responders had among the lowest normalized peripheral clonal expansion, particularly in CD8+ T cells. On average, CD8+ T cells showed more expanded clones than CD4+ T cells after ivuxolimab. The antigen specificity of the clonally expanded peripheral T cells was not determined.

The source of this sequence is an adult with an advanced solid tumor such as melanoma, head and neck, liver or kidney cancer. In this chain, TRBV9 is recombined with TRBJ1-3; TRBD1 lines up with 11 middle nucleotides. This sample comprised CD4+ or CD8+ T cells sorted from blood, obtained in a trial of the OX40 agonist ivuxolimab. The CDR3 protein sequence reads: CASSAQDRGPGNTIYF. The DNA reads as follows: TGTGCCAGCAGCGCGCAGGACAGGGGGCCGGGAAACACCATATATTTT.